This T cell receptor (beta chain) appears in the sequencing data of a study of blood T cell repertoires in COVID-19. Study-level information: Samples came from the United States, Italy and Spain, spanning acute and convalescent COVID-19.

Germline V gene sequence: CDR1 SGHTA, CDR2 FQGTGA. The CDR3 spans 15 residues. Trimming removed 2 bases from V and 7 bases from J, with 12 bases in between. Original analysis: Amplification from reference gene primers served as the basis for estimated nucleated cell counts. Repertoires were generated with immunoSEQ multiplex PCR, while TCRdb's copy carries only in-frame clones and drops some. From that table come the V and J calls and clone size; the DNA was used to work out D and trimming. The repertoire holds roughly 200,000 clones, with roughly 76% as singletons. Sequencing input: peripheral blood. This clonotype was obtained from a woman aged 45-65 years with active or convalescent COVID-19. The rearrangement uses TRBV7-3 and TRBJ1-6; no clear D gene. The CDR3 nucleotides are TGTGCCAGCAGCTTAGAAGGCCCGGGGAATTCACCCCTCCACTTT. It encodes CASSLEGPGNSPLHF.